Listed below are T cell receptor beta chains from one sample, sequenced in a study of PD-L1 blockade in urothelial cancer. This table comes from immunoSEQ multiplex PCR, and its TCRdb copy is limited to in-frame clones, with some not included. The data contain about 56,000 clones, around 83% of them singletons. Sequencing was performed on PBMCs, taken around atezolizumab (anti-PD-L1) treatment. The receptors stem from a middle-aged man with urothelial cancer. Both conserved end residues are part of each CDR3. D genes are given only for firm matches. A row's size may be missing; if present it is once, few, many or a size class.

D: TRBD1
size: .
V: TRBV9
J: TRBJ1-5
DNA: TGTGCCAGCAGCCCAGGGACAGGGGCTCAGCCCCAGCATTTT
CDR3: CASSPGTGAQPQHF

D: TRBD2
size: .
V: TRBV9
J: TRBJ2-3
DNA: TGTGCCAGCAGCGGGACTAGCGGGCGCACAGATACGCAGTATTTT
CDR3: CASSGTSGRTDTQYF

D: TRBD1
size: .
V: TRBV9
J: TRBJ2-5
DNA: TGTGCCAGCAGCGGCAGGGGGCGCGGGAATGTCAAAGAGACCCAGTACTTC
CDR3: CASSGRGRGNVKETQYF

D: TRBD1
size: .
V: TRBV14
J: TRBJ1-6
DNA: TGTGCCAGCAGCCAAGCTCTTACAGGGGGCTCACCCCTCCACTTT
CDR3: CASSQALTGGSPLHF

D: .
size: .
V: TRBV4-1
J: TRBJ2-1
DNA: TGCGCCAGCAGCCTTTCCGCCGGTCACAATGAGCAGTTCTTC
CDR3: CASSLSAGHNEQFF

D: TRBD2
size: once
V: TRBV7-2
J: TRBJ2-7
DNA: TGTGCCAGCCGACTAGCGGGGTACGAGCAGTACTTC
CDR3: CASRLAGYEQYF

D: TRBD2
size: .
V: TRBV30
J: TRBJ2-7
DNA: TGTGCCTGGAGGGCAGCGGGAGGAGTCTACGAGCAGTACTTC
CDR3: CAWRAAGGVYEQYF

D: .
size: once
V: TRBV6-1
J: TRBJ2-7
DNA: TGTGCCAGCAGTGCGTGGGGGCCGGACGAGCAGTACTTC
CDR3: CASSAWGPDEQYF

D: TRBD1
size: .
V: TRBV15
J: TRBJ2-5
DNA: TGTGCCACCAGCCCCTCCGGGACAGGGAAAGAGGAGACCCAGTACTTC
CDR3: CATSPSGTGKEETQYF

D: TRBD2
size: .
V: TRBV29-1
J: TRBJ2-3
DNA: TGCAGCGTCCAAGGGACTAGCGGGAGGGTTAGCACAGATACGCAGTATTTT
CDR3: CSVQGTSGRVSTDTQYF

D: TRBD2
size: .
V: TRBV28
J: TRBJ2-5
DNA: TGTGCCAGCAGTTTATCGGGAGCGGGGGAGACCCAGTACTTC
CDR3: CASSLSGAGETQYF

D: .
size: once
V: TRBV7-6
J: TRBJ2-2
DNA: TGTGCCAGCACCATGGGAGTCACAACCGGGGAGCTGTTTTTT
CDR3: CASTMGVTTGELFF

D: TRBD2
size: once
V: TRBV7-2
J: TRBJ2-7
DNA: TGTGCCAGCAGCTTTGGGTCGGGAGGGCAACAGTACTTC
CDR3: CASSFGSGGQQYF

D: .
size: .
V: TRBV7-9
J: TRBJ1-2
DNA: TGTGCCAGCAGCTTAAGCAGGGACTATGGCTACACCTTC
CDR3: CASSLSRDYGYTF